The 19 T cell receptor beta chains below were found in one sample sequenced in a study of PD-L1 blockade in urothelial cancer. Assay: immunoSEQ multiplex PCR; the TCRdb copy retains only in-frame clones and omits some. Here the sample spans around 80,000 clones, 87% being singletons. The sample was PBMCs, taken around atezolizumab (anti-PD-L1) treatment. These receptor sequences come from a woman in her sixties or seventies with urothelial cancer.

The chain has TRBV2 and TRBJ1-4; possibly TRBD1 for D (6 bases). V lost 5 bases and J 1 base, leaving 14 bases between the germline ends. Germline CDR1 SNHLY, CDR2 FYNNEI. This CDR3 has 16 residues. In DNA, the CDR3 is TGTGCCAGCAGTCTCCGGACAGTAGGAACTAATGAAAAACTGTTTTTT. Its protein is CASSLRTVGTNEKLFF.

The V and J genes are TRBV29-1 and TRBJ2-5, with a weak D call TRBD2 (6 bases). CDR1 is SQVTM and CDR2 is ANQGSEA in the germline V gene. The CDR3 totals 12 residues. Trimming took 3 bases from V and 2 from J, leaving 7 bases between them. CDR3 sequence: CSVDGRQETQYF. CDR3 bases: TGCAGCGTTGATGGGAGGCAAGAGACCCAGTACTTC.

V gene TRBV5-6 combines with J gene TRBJ2-7, with 9 bases aligning to TRBD2. Germline V gene sequence: CDR1 SGHDT, CDR2 YYEEEE. CDR3 size: 16 residues. The V gene end was trimmed by 0 bases and the J gene end by 1 base; junction bases not matched to a gene: 5. CDR3 nucleotides: TGTGCCAGCAGCTTGGGGGCGGGGGGGCGATCCTACGAGCAGTACTTC. Its protein product is CASSLGAGGRSYEQYF.

The chain is built from TRBV5-6 and TRBJ2-3; 11 nucleotides agree with TRBD1. CDR1 is SGHDT and CDR2 is YYEEEE in the germline V gene. Trimming at V came to 3 bases and at J to 5 bases, leaving 2 bases not matched to a gene. CDR3 length: 14 amino acids. CDR3 sequence reads: CASSSGTGGDTQYF. The CDR3 nucleotides are TGTGCCAGCAGCTCCGGGACAGGGGGAGATACGCAGTATTTT.

The chain joins TRBV10-3 to TRBJ2-5, with TRBD2 matching over 12 bases. Germline assignment: CDR1 ENHRY and CDR2 SYGVKD. This CDR3 has 17 residues. The V and J ends lost 8 bases and 0 bases, in that order; junction bases with no gene match: 10. The CDR3 sequence: CAIGEGLAGGHQETQYF. The DNA of the CDR3 is TGTGCCATCGGGGAGGGGCTAGCGGGGGGGCACCAAGAGACCCAGTACTTC.

The chain joins TRBV2 to TRBJ1-5; D is possibly TRBD1 (6 bases). The CDR3 spans 18 residues. V was trimmed by 2 bases and J by 2 bases, leaving 19 bases between them. Germline V gene lookup returns CDR1 SNHLY and CDR2 FYNNEI. CDR3 region: CASSETIARRGGNQPQHF. CDR3 sequence (DNA): TGTGCCAGCAGTGAAACGATTGCTCGCAGGGGTGGCAATCAGCCCCAGCATTTT.

The genes are TRBV2 and TRBJ2-2, with D tentatively TRBD1 (6 bases). Trimming removed 0 bases at V and 2 bases at J, with 10 bases between. This CDR3 contains 16 residues. Germline V gene data show CDR1 as SNHLY and CDR2 as FYNNEI. CDR3: CASSEATGSNTGELFF. The CDR3 bases are TGTGCCAGCAGTGAAGCGACAGGTTCTAACACCGGGGAGCTGTTTTTT.

This clone was observed a single time. This sequence joins TRBV10-3 and TRBJ1-1; D not resolved. This CDR3 comprises 14 residues. Trimming removed 8 bases from V and 1 base from J, with 14 bases in between. Germline V gene sequence: CDR1 ENHRY, CDR2 SYGVKD. CDR3 nucleotides: TGTGCCATCTCCTTTGAGGGTCGGAACACTGAAGCTTTCTTT. Its protein is CAISFEGRNTEAFF.

The V and J genes are TRBV13 and TRBJ2-7; D is perhaps TRBD2 (5 bases). The CDR3 spans 13 residues. Trimming shortened V by 3 bases and J by 4 bases, and 10 bases separated the two germline ends. Germline CDR1 reads PRHDT; CDR2 reads FYEKMQ (reference sequence). CDR3 DNA sequence: TGTGCCAGCAGCTTTGTGGGAGATTACGAGCAGTACTTC. Translating it yields CASSFVGDYEQYF.

The chain uses TRBV5-1 and TRBJ1-4; TRBD1 matches 7 bases. There are 13 residues in the CDR3. V gave up 2 bases and J gave up 6 bases; unmatched junction bases: 1. From germline, CDR1 is SGHRS and CDR2 YFSETQ. CDR3 sequence: CASSFQGDEKLFF. The CDR3 DNA reads TGCGCCAGCAGCTTTCAGGGGGATGAAAAACTGTTTTTT.

V and J are TRBV7-9 and TRBJ2-3; 14 bases map to TRBD2. The ends lost 5 bases at V and 3 bases at J; junction bases unmatched: 4. Germline-derived CDR1 and CDR2 are SEHNR and FQNEAQ (reference sequence). CDR3 length equals 16 residues. The CDR3 loop is CASSGRLAGGTDTQYF. The CDR3 DNA reads TGTGCCAGCAGCGGCAGACTAGCGGGGGGGACAGATACGCAGTATTTT.

This clone appeared a few times. This chain links TRBV19 with TRBJ2-3, with 9 bases fitting TRBD2. Per germline, CDR1 LNHDA and CDR2 SQIVND (reference sequence). Germline trimming cut 3 bases from V and 5 bases from J; bases unmatched to any gene: 9. There are 16 residues in the CDR3. The chain's CDR3 is CASSISSSGTQDTQYF. The DNA of the CDR3 is TGTGCCAGTAGTATTTCGTCTAGCGGGACACAAGATACGCAGTATTTT.

The genes are TRBV11-2 and TRBJ1-4; D unresolved. This CDR3 comprises 13 residues. V dropped 5 bases and J dropped 2 bases, with 6 bases sitting between them. Per the germline V gene, CDR1 is SGHAT and CDR2 is FQNNGV. The CDR3 coding sequence is TGTGCCAGCAGCGCGGTGACTAATGAAAAACTGTTTTTT. Translated: CASSAVTNEKLFF. The complete variable domain, with remaining parts taken from reference TRBV11-2 and TRBJ1-4, reads EAGVAQSPRYKIIEKRQSVAFWCNPISGHATLYWYQQILGQGPKLLIQFQNNGVVDDSQLPKDRFSAERLKGVDSTLKIQPAKLEDSAVYLCASSAVTNEKLFFGSGTQLSVL.

This chain uses TRBV19 with TRBJ2-7; TRBD1 agrees at 10 bases. Germline loops: CDR1 LNHDA, CDR2 SQIVND (reference sequence). V gave up 4 bases and J gave up 3 bases; unmatched junction bases: 12. CDR3 length equals 17 residues. The DNA for the CDR3 is TGTGCCAGTAGTAGAGGGTGGACTGACAGGGGGCGCTACGAGCAGTACTTC. It translates to CASSRGWTDRGRYEQYF.

The CDR3 DNA follows: TGTGCCAGCTCCCCACGGGGACAGGGCAAGGGCTACACCTTC. Translating it yields CASSPRGQGKGYTF. The V and J genes are TRBV6-5 and TRBJ1-2; 9 bases map to TRBD1. Per germline, CDR1 MNHEY and CDR2 SVGAGI. The ends lost 8 bases at V and 8 bases at J; junction bases unmatched: 12. CDR3 length equals 14 residues.

This sequence joins TRBV7-3 and TRBJ2-1, with D uncertain. The germline V and J ends were trimmed by 3 bases and 3 bases, with 9 bases remaining between them. Per germline, CDR1 SGHTA and CDR2 FQGTGA. This CDR3 contains 14 residues. In DNA form, the CDR3 reads TGTGCCAGCAGCTTCGCGGAGAGCTACAATGAGCAGTTCTTC. Translating it yields CASSFAESYNEQFF.

The rearrangement links TRBV4-3 to TRBJ2-2; D not resolved. This CDR3 contains 11 residues. Germline loops: CDR1 LGHNA, CDR2 YSLEER. V gave up 5 bases and J gave up 9 bases, with 7 bases separating them. The CDR3 DNA reads as TGCGCCAGCAGCTCTGCGAGGGAGCTGTTTTTT. This translates into CASSSARELFF.

The rearrangement joins TRBV7-9 to TRBJ2-2, with D unclear. Germline CDR1 and CDR2: SEHNR and FQNEAQ (reference sequence). This CDR3 comprises 15 residues. The ends were cut back, 6 bases at V and 5 bases at J, with 16 bases in the middle. The CDR3 DNA follows: TGTGCCAGCAGTATGACTGCCCTTTCGACCGGGGAGCTGTTTTTT. Translation: CASSMTALSTGELFF.

This clone appeared once. The chain has TRBV27 and TRBJ2-3, with 15 bases matching TRBD2. Germline CDR1 reads MNHEY; CDR2 reads SMNVEV (reference sequence). Trimming at V came to 3 bases and at J to 7 bases, leaving 2 bases not matched to a gene. CDR3 length: 15 residues. The CDR3 DNA is TGTGCCAGCAGTTTCGGACTAGCGGGGGGGAATACGCAGTATTTT. Translation: CASSFGLAGGNTQYF.